This T cell receptor (beta chain) was captured in a study of vaccination effects on CD4 cells after COVID-19. Study as a whole: Two-dose BNT162b2 or mRNA-1273 vaccination was given to participants.

The CDR3 runs 13 residues. Looked up from germline, CDR1 is ENHRY and CDR2 is SYGVKD. The V and J ends lost 2 bases and 7 bases respectively, with 11 bases between them. Before sequencing, viral peptide pools were used by the ViraFEST assay to expand antigen-specific CD4+ T cells. On day 10 of culture, CD4+ T cells were separated out. Among the vaccine recipients, none had a prior SARS-CoV-2 infection, and nucleocapsid antibodies were negative. In culture with 10 IU/ml IL-2 and roughly 10 ug/ml peptides, PBMC were grown at around 1.8 million per well. In the case of this clone: Its antigen remains unidentified.

TCRdb keeps only in-frame clones here, not all; method: immunoSEQ multiplex PCR. In the table there are 27,000 or so clones, 72% of which are singletons. The chain couples TRBV10-3 to TRBJ1-2, with unresolved D. Sequencing used CD4+ T cells from PBMCs cultured with SARS-CoV-2 spike peptides, obtained before COVID-19 vaccination. The sequence was obtained from a human donor who received a COVID-19 vaccine. This chain's CDR3 is CAISEGASVGYTF. CDR3 DNA sequence: TGTGCCATCAGTGAGGGTGCCTCGGTTGGCTACACCTTC.